This TCR beta chain was obtained from a study of response to subunit inactivated influenza vaccine (dated by TCRdb to the late 2010s). Background for the entire study: Deep quantitative profiling of the T cell receptor repertoire was used in the study to follow responses to a trivalent subunit inactivated influenza vaccine.

Concerning this clonotype: What antigen it recognizes has not been identified. The record has no base qualities; no much larger clone is one base away.

The germline V gene sets CDR1 to SGHVS and CDR2 to FQNEAQ. At the junction V is shortened by 4 bases and J by 4 bases, with 17 bases in between. Spanning cysteine to phenylalanine, the CDR3 consists of 16 amino acids. The DNA shown is the 48-base CDR3, in frame from base 1. Library preparation was by RT-PCR. The sample was run on an Illumina HiSeq 2500. Using fastp trimming at Q25 and MiXCR clonotype assembly, TCRdb reanalyzed the public sequencing data and kept in-frame beta chains. Each entry is one CDR3 protein sequence, shown with its most common DNA and genes. This sample has 600,000 to 850,000 distinct CDR3 sequences in its table, and about 15% of those were observed once. Less than 9% of the sample rests with the top ten. Summary of the overall study and its limitations: The authors suggested that each seasonal influenza vaccination may recruit only a limited number of new T cells.

The chain is made from TRBV7-8 and TRBJ2-1; a tentative D match to TRBD1 spans 6 bases. This material consisted of PBMCs from blood, taken roughly 15 days before vaccination. The TCR originated in a man aged 50 to 59 who received an inactivated influenza vaccine. Donor details come from another sample of the same person, matched by shared clones. The DNA reads as follows: TGTGCCAGCAGCTGGGGGCCCGGGGAATCTTACAATGAGCAGTTCTTC. It codes for CASSWGPGESYNEQFF.